This T cell receptor beta chain originates from a study of post-analysis software for immune sequencing data (dated by TCRdb to between 2014 and 2017). General notes on the study: The recorded disease courses included relapsing-remitting, secondary progressive and progressive-relapsing multiple sclerosis, and some patients had no subtype annotation. Patient repertoires were compared against 10 to 12 previously published healthy control repertoires from donors aged roughly 6 to 28 years. A subset of samples was prepared in parallel using single-end sample barcoding, then pooled and co-amplified after Illumina adapter ligation.

Libraries were constructed by PCR. Reads for this sample came from an Illumina HiSeq 2500. To reduce PCR and sequencing biases, unique molecular identifiers were incorporated into the TCR beta cDNA libraries. Every 1 to 10 million input T cells yielded 500,000 or so cDNA molecules, meaning each molecule approximated one T cell. Patient libraries were prepared and sequenced with the same protocol used for the earlier healthy control dataset. Samples belonging to the same batch were prepared together, multiplexed and sequenced on a shared HiSeq lane. The authors processed their data as follows. MIGEC handled the raw barcoded reads, throwing out single-read molecular identifier groups before consensus assembly and CDR3 extraction. Clonotype tables were post-analysed with VDJtools, normalizing diversity by down-sampling all datasets to the smallest sample size. To correct batch-related cross-sample contamination, repertoire overlap clustering matched CDR3 amino acid sequences but not nucleotide sequences. The raw public data were reprocessed by TCRdb itself: fastp quality trimming at Q25, MiXCR clonotype calling, in-frame beta chains only. Under each unique CDR3 protein, matching rows form one entry showing the most common genes and DNA. The V and J calls, along with clone size, are taken from TCRdb and not from the paper's own processing. The sample records some 690,000 distinct CDR3 sequences, less than 35% of which are singletons. The biggest ten clones account for approximately 0.6% of the sample.

In regard to this clonotype: Its antigen specificity is not known. Base-call qualities are not available, and no considerably larger clone is one nucleotide away.

General findings and caveats noted by the study authors: Roughly 5 TRBV segments, including TRBV5-6, TRBV5-1 and TRBV20-1, were significantly more frequent in patients than controls. Strong co-clustering of samples prepared in the same batch was shown by direct clustering with F measure, prompting a batch-effect correction. Significantly lower normalized Chao1 diversity was found in multiple sclerosis patients than in controls, suggesting substantial peripheral T-cell clonal expansion. The control group was slightly older than the multiple sclerosis patient group.

To demonstrate the VDJtools post-analysis software, the study profiled TCR beta repertoires from the peripheral blood of around 13 young patients with multiple sclerosis. Multiple sclerosis patients were children and adolescents aged about 6 to 17 years. CDR1 ENHRY and CDR2 SYGVKD were looked up in the germline V gene. From the cysteine through the phenylalanine, the CDR3 covers 14 amino acids. The read is trimmed to its CDR3 DNA, 42 bases read in frame from base 1. Deletion took 7 bases off V and 7 bases off J, with a span of 17 bases between the germline ends. The chain is assembled from TRBV10-3 and TRBJ2-1, with TRBD1 perhaps the D gene, on 7 matching bases. This TCR came from a girl aged 5 to 17 with multiple sclerosis. Sequencing was done on a sample of blood. The DNA sequence reads TGTGCCATCACCCATGACAGGGCGGGGAATGAGCAGTTCTTC. It is translated as CAITHDRAGNEQFF.